These T cell receptor beta chains were read from a single sample in a study of T cells in Graves' hyperthyroidism and ophthalmopathy. TCRdb analysed the multiplex PCR reads with MiXCR anew, one entry per CDR3 protein. The data hold about 420,000 distinct CDR3 sequences, with about 13% observed a single time. Sequenced sample: blood. Receptor source: a woman aged 18-29 years with Graves' hyperthyroidism. Each CDR3 is given with its conserved first and last residue. The order of the fields is clone size, J gene, D gene, V gene, CDR3 DNA, CDR3 protein. D genes are given only for firm matches. Clone size is given for some rows only: seen once, a few or many times, or a class if the clone is expanded.

>many|TRBJ1-1|.|TRBV28
TGTGCCAGCAGTTTAACCGACCTGAGCACTGAAGCTTTCTTT
CASSLTDLSTEAFF
>many|TRBJ1-1|TRBD1|TRBV30
TGTGCCTGGAGTAGGGGGGACAGGGGCTTGGAGAACACTGAAGCTTTCTTT
CAWSRGDRGLENTEAFF
>many|TRBJ1-5|.|TRBV3-1
TGTGCCAGCAGCCAAGATATTGGGGATCGCGCACCCCAGCATTTT
CASSQDIGDRAPQHF
>.|TRBJ2-3|.|TRBV6-1
TGTGCCAGCAGTTTTAGACGAGGATCCACAGATACGCAGTATTTT
CASSFRRGSTDTQYF
>.|TRBJ1-2|TRBD1|TRBV12-3/TRBV12-4
TGTGCCAGCACCCGGGGGGGGGACAGGGTTGTGTGGTATGGCTACACCTTC
CASTRGGDRVVWYGYTF
>.|TRBJ1-1|TRBD1|TRBV2
TGTGCCAGCAGCAGGGACAGCGGGAACACTGAAGCTTCCTTT
CASSRDSGNTEASF
>.|TRBJ2-7|TRBD1|TRBV18
TGTGCCAGCTCAAGCCGACAGGGGGACGACGAGCAGTACTTC
CASSSRQGDDEQYF
>few|TRBJ2-1|.|TRBV7-3
TGTGCCAGCAGCTCCATACCGGGATCCCTCCTTAATGAGCAGTTCTTC
CASSSIPGSLLNEQFF
>many|TRBJ2-5|TRBD2|TRBV20-1
TGCAGTGCTCGGACTAGCGGGATTTTCGAGACCCAGTACTTC
CSARTSGIFETQYF
>many|TRBJ2-5|.|TRBV2
TGTGCCAGCAGTGAATCGGTAGCCCGAGAGACCCAGTACTTC
CASSESVARETQYF
>many|TRBJ2-3|.|TRBV11-1
TGTGCCAGCAGCCCAGATAGCGGACTCCGCACAGATACGCAGTATTTT
CASSPDSGLRTDTQYF
>few|TRBJ1-4|TRBD1|TRBV6-1
TGTGCCAGCAGTGGGGGGACAGAAACTAATGAAAAACTGTTTTTT
CASSGGTETNEKLFF
>.|TRBJ1-2|TRBD1|TRBV28
TGTGCCACCGGGAGGGACAGGGGAATTTATGGCTACACCTTC
CATGRDRGIYGYTF
>few|TRBJ2-3|.|TRBV6-2/TRBV6-3
TGTGCCAGCATACTCGCTGGTGGGGCAGATACGCAGTATTTT
CASILAGGADTQYF
>many|TRBJ2-7|.|TRBV3-1
TGTGCCAGCAGCCCCCCGGTGTCGTACGAGCAGTACTTC
CASSPPVSYEQYF
>.|TRBJ2-7|TRBD2|TRBV20-1
TGCAGTGCTCTAGCGGGAGGGCTGAACGAGCAGTACTTC
CSALAGGLNEQYF
>many|TRBJ1-2|.|TRBV12-5
TGTGCGGTGGAGGCAGACTACTATGGCTACACCTTC
CAVEADYYGYTF
>many|TRBJ2-3|.|TRBV5-1
TGCGCCAGCAGCTCATCCGCCCTAGGGAGCACAGATACGCAGTATTTT
CASSSSALGSTDTQYF
>many|TRBJ2-3|.|TRBV9
TGTGCCAGCAGCGTAAGGGCGGACCCAGATACGCAGTATTTT
CASSVRADPDTQYF
>.|TRBJ2-1|.|TRBV3-1
TGTGCCAGCAGCCAAGAGCGGCCCTACAATGAGCAGTTCTTC
CASSQERPYNEQFF
>many|TRBJ2-7|.|TRBV2
TGTGCCAGCAGTGACCGACAGCAGCGGACCTACGAGCAGTACTTC
CASSDRQQRTYEQYF
>few|TRBJ1-1|TRBD1|TRBV5-6
TGTGCCAGCAGGAGAAAGGGGACAGGGAGGAACACTGAAGCTTTCTTT
CASRRKGTGRNTEAFF